A selection of T cell receptor beta chains follows, all from one sample in a study of CD8 T cells in Susac syndrome. In TCRdb, the immunoSEQ multiplex PCR reads were re-called with MiXCR into one record per CDR3 protein. The sample shows 200,000 to 250,000 distinct CDR3 sequences, about 94% of them seen only once. Sequencing used CD4+ T cells from PBMCs. The origin of the receptors is a human donor with Susac syndrome. The conserved cysteine and the conserved F or W are not part of the CDR3 here. Each record gives: V gene, CDR3 length, J gene, CDR3 protein.

v_gene: TRBV13; len: 13; j_gene: TRBJ2-4; CDR3aa: ASSPGRQGLNIQY
v_gene: TRBV5-1; len: 13; j_gene: TRBJ2-2; CDR3aa: ASSLGSGGTGELF
v_gene: TRBV20-1; len: 12; j_gene: TRBJ2-1; CDR3aa: SATSGGLYNEQF
v_gene: TRBV29-1; len: 11; j_gene: TRBJ1-1; CDR3aa: SVDRSAGTEAF
v_gene: TRBV9; len: 15; j_gene: TRBJ2-3; CDR3aa: ASSVSGGQGDIDTQY
v_gene: TRBV5-1; len: 14; j_gene: TRBJ2-5; CDR3aa: ASSLAVGAEQETQY
v_gene: TRBV15; len: 14; j_gene: TRBJ1-5; CDR3aa: ATSSRRGGVRQPQH
v_gene: TRBV6-1; len: 12; j_gene: TRBJ2-1; CDR3aa: ASSEALGQNEQF
v_gene: TRBV20-1; len: 12; j_gene: TRBJ2-5; CDR3aa: SASSAGDLETQY
v_gene: TRBV7-8; len: 12; j_gene: TRBJ2-7; CDR3aa: ASRDGDSTYEQY
v_gene: TRBV15; len: 16; j_gene: TRBJ2-2; CDR3aa: ATSRDPPGRTNTGELF
v_gene: TRBV5-5; len: 12; j_gene: TRBJ2-7; CDR3aa: ASNTGGAQVEQY
v_gene: TRBV6-5; len: 12; j_gene: TRBJ1-2; CDR3aa: ASSYKAGNYGYT
v_gene: TRBV28; len: 11; j_gene: TRBJ1-2; CDR3aa: ASSLAGSYGYT
v_gene: TRBV4-2; len: 12; j_gene: TRBJ1-2; CDR3aa: ASSQVTGDYGYT
v_gene: TRBV3-1; len: 14; j_gene: TRBJ2-1; CDR3aa: ASSHDGGRSYNEQF
v_gene: TRBV12-3/TRBV12-4; len: 14; j_gene: TRBJ1-2; CDR3aa: ASITSLGTGDYGYT
v_gene: TRBV20-1; len: 15; j_gene: TRBJ2-3; CDR3aa: SAPPRGGIESTDTQY
v_gene: TRBV7-2; len: 10; j_gene: TRBJ1-2; CDR3aa: ASRAGTRGYT
v_gene: TRBV6-5; len: 13; j_gene: TRBJ2-6; CDR3aa: ASTHRGSGANVLT
v_gene: TRBV29-1; len: 13; j_gene: TRBJ1-2; CDR3aa: SVEDSGVYNYGYT
v_gene: TRBV4-3; len: 14; j_gene: TRBJ2-1; CDR3aa: ASSLIGLAGQGEQF
v_gene: TRBV7-7; len: 13; j_gene: TRBJ2-5; CDR3aa: ASSFGQGAGETQY
v_gene: TRBV12-3/TRBV12-4; len: 13; j_gene: TRBJ2-1; CDR3aa: ASSLPSGGSDEQF
v_gene: TRBV19; len: 12; j_gene: TRBJ1-4; CDR3aa: ASSTQDSYGKLF
v_gene: TRBV4-3; len: 12; j_gene: TRBJ1-5; CDR3aa: ASSQGLLDQPQH
v_gene: TRBV15; len: 12; j_gene: TRBJ1-6; CDR3aa: ATSRDVTGSPLH
v_gene: TRBV6-2/TRBV6-3; len: 13; j_gene: TRBJ2-5; CDR3aa: ASSYDDSSQETQY